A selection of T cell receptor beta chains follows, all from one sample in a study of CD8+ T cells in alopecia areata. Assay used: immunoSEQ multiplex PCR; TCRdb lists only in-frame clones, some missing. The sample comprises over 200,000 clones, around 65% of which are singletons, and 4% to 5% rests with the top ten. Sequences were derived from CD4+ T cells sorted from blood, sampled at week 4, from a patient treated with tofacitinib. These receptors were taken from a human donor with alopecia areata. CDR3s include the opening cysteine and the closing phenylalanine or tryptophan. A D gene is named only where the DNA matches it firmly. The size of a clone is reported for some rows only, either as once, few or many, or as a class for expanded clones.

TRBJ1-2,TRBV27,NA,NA,TGTGCCAGCAGTTTATCCTCCGGCTATGGCTACACCTTC,CASSLSSGYGYTF
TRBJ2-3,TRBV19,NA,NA,TGTGCCAGTAGTCCCAGTAGACTTGGTTCGGATACGCAGTATTTT,CASSPSRLGSDTQYF
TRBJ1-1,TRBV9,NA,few,TGTGCCAGCAGCGTAGTTCGTGGGGAAGCTTTCTTT,CASSVVRGEAFF
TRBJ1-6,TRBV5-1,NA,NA,TGCGCCAGCAGCACGGAGGGACGGAATTCACCCCTCCACTTT,CASSTEGRNSPLHF
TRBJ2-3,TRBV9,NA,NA,TGTGCCAGCACCGTAGGGGGTTTCACAGATACGCAGTATTTT,CASTVGGFTDTQYF
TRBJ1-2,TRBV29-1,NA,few,TGCAGCACTACCGGGAGAGGCTACACCTTC,CSTTGRGYTF
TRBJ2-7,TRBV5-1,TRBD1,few,TGCGCCAGCAGCAAGACTCCGGGACAGGGGTACGAGCAGTACTTC,CASSKTPGQGYEQYF
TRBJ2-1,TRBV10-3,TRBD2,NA,TGTGCCATCAGTGAGGACCCGGGACTAGGTGGGAGGCATGAGCAGTTCTTC,CAISEDPGLGGRHEQFF
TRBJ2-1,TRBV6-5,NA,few,TGTGCCAGCAGTTACTCGACCGGGTATGAGCAGTTCTTC,CASSYSTGYEQFF
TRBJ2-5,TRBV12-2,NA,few,TGTGCAAGTCGCTCAGGTTGTCAAGAGACCCAGTACTTC,CASRSGCQETQYF
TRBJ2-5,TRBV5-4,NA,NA,TGTGCCAGCAGCTTGGACTGGCGGGGAGGAGAGACCCAGTACTTC,CASSLDWRGGETQYF
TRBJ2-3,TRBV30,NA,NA,TGTGCCTGGAGTTCGCCGGGTCCCACGCAGTATTTT,CAWSSPGPTQYF
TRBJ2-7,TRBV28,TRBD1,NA,TGTGCCAGCAGTTCCGGGACAGGACACGAGCAGTACTTC,CASSSGTGHEQYF
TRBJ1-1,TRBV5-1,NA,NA,TGCGCCAGCAGCTTGGAAACAGGGAGGTACACTGAAGCTTTCTTT,CASSLETGRYTEAFF
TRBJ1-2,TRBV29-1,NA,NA,TGCAGCGTTGAAGTAATGGGGTGGCATGGCTACACCTTC,CSVEVMGWHGYTF
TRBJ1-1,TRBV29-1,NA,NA,TGCAGCGTTGCAAGCATCCAGGTCCACACTGAAGCTTTCTTT,CSVASIQVHTEAFF
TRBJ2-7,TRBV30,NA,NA,TGTGCCTGGAGTGTACCCTGGTCGTCCTACGAGCAGTACTTC,CAWSVPWSSYEQYF
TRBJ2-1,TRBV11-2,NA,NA,TGTGCCAGCAGCCTGACTGTCCCCTCCTACAATGAGCAGTTCTTC,CASSLTVPSYNEQFF
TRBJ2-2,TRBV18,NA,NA,TGTGCCAGCTCACCCCCATCGTCCCCCGGGGAGCTGTTTTTT,CASSPPSSPGELFF
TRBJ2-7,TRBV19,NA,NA,TGTGCCAGTACCGACCGGGACCGAAGTTACGAGCAGTACTTC,CASTDRDRSYEQYF
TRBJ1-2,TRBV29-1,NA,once,TGCAGCGTTGCCCCACAATTGGGTAACTATGGCTACACCTTC,CSVAPQLGNYGYTF
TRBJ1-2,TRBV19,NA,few,TGTGCCAGTAGTACCCGGGGGGTGCTCTATGGCTACACCTTC,CASSTRGVLYGYTF
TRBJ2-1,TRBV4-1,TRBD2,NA,TGCGCCAGCAGCCAACTTACTAGCGCCTACAATGAGCAGTTCTTC,CASSQLTSAYNEQFF
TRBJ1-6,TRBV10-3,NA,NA,TGTGCCATCAGTGAGTCAGGGGACTCACCCCTCCACTTT,CAISESGDSPLHF
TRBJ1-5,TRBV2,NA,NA,TGTGCCAGCAAGGGCCGTTACAATCAGCCCCAGCATTTT,CASKGRYNQPQHF
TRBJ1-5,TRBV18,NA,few,TGTGCCAGCTCACCACAGGGGCCTCGGAGCAATCAGCCCCAGCATTTT,CASSPQGPRSNQPQHF
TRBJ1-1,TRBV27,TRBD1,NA,TGTGCCAGCAGTCTCTACAGGGGGAACACTGAAGCTTTCTTT,CASSLYRGNTEAFF
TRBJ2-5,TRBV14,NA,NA,TGTGCCAGCAGCCAAGAGTACAGGATGCGAGAGACCCAGTACTTC,CASSQEYRMRETQYF
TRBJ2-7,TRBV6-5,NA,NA,TGTGCCAGCGGATCCGGAGTGGGCGAGCAGTACTTC,CASGSGVGEQYF
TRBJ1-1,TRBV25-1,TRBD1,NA,TGTGCCAGCAGTGATCCTAGAACGACAGGGGCGGGCACTGAAGCTTTCTTT,CASSDPRTTGAGTEAFF
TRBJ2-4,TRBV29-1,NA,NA,TGCAGCGTTGAAAGGGAGGCCAAAAACATTCAGTACTTC,CSVEREAKNIQYF
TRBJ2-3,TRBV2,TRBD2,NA,TGTGCCAGCTCCAGGACTAGCCTCACAGATACGCAGTATTTT,CASSRTSLTDTQYF
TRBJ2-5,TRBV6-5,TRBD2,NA,TGTGCCAGCAGTTACGGGACTAGCCGAGTGGAGACCCAGTACTTC,CASSYGTSRVETQYF
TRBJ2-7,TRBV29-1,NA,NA,TGCAGCGCCACCCTAGGGGACAAGCCCTTAGGGGAGCAGTACTTC,CSATLGDKPLGEQYF
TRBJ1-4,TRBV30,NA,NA,TGTGCCTGGAGTGTAGGGCAGTCTAATGAAAAACTGTTTTTT,CAWSVGQSNEKLFF
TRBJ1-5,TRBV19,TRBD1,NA,TGTGCCAGTAGTAGCATGCAGGGGGCTGGCAATCAGCCCCAGCATTTT,CASSSMQGAGNQPQHF
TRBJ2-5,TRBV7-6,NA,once,TGTGCCAGCAGCTTAGAGTGGGGGGTAGAGACCCAGTACTTC,CASSLEWGVETQYF